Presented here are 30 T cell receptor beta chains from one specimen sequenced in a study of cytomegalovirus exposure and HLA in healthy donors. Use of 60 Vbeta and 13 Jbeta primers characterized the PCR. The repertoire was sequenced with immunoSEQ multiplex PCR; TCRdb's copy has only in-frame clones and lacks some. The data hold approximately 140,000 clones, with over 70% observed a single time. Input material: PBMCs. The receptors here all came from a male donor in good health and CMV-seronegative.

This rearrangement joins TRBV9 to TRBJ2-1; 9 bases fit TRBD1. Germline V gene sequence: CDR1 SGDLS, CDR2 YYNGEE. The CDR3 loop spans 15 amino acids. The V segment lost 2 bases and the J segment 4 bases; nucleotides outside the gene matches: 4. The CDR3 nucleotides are TGTGCCAGCAGCGTGGGACAGGGCAGTTACAATGAGCAGTTCTTC. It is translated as CASSVGQGSYNEQFF.

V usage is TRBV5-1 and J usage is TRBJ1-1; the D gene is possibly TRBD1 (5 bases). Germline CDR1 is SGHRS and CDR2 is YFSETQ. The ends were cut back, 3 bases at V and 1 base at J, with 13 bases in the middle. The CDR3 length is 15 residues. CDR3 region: CASSYIRRGNTEAFF. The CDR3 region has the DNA TGCGCCAGCAGCTATATCAGAAGGGGGAACACTGAAGCTTTCTTT.

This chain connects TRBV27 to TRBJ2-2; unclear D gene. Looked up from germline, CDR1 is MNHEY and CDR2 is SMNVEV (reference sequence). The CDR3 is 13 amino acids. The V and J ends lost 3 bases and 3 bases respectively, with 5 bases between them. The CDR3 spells CASSFVYTGELFF. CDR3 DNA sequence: TGTGCCAGCAGTTTTGTATACACCGGGGAGCTGTTTTTT.

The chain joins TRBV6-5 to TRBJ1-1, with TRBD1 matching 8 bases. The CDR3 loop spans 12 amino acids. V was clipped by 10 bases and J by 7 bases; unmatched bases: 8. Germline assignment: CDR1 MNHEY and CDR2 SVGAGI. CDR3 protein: CATSFGTGEAFF. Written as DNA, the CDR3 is TGTGCCACTAGTTTTGGGACAGGTGAAGCTTTCTTT.

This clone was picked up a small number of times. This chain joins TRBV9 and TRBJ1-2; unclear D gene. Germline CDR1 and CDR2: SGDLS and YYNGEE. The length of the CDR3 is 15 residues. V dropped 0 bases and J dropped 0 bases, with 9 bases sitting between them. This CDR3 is CASSVASLANYGYTF. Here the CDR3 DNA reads TGTGCCAGCAGCGTAGCGTCCTTAGCTAACTATGGCTACACCTTC.

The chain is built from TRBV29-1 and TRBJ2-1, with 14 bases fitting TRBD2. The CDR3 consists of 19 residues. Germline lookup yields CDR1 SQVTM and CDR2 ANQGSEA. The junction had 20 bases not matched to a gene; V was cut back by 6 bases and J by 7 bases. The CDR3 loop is CSVLNPGLAGATRFNEQFF. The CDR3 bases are TGCAGCGTACTAAACCCGGGACTAGCGGGAGCCACCCGCTTTAATGAGCAGTTCTTC.

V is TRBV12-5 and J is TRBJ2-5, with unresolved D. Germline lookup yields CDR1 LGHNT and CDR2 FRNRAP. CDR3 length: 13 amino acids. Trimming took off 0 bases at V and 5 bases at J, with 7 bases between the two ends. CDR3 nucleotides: TGTGCTAGTGGTTTGGTAGCGAGTGAGACCCAGTACTTC. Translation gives CASGLVASETQYF.

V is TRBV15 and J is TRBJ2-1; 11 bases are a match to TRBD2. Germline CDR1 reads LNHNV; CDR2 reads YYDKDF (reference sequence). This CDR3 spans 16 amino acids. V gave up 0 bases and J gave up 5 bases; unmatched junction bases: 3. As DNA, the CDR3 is TGTGCCACCAGCAGAGAACGACTAGCGGGAAACAATGAGCAGTTCTTC. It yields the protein CATSRERLAGNNEQFF.

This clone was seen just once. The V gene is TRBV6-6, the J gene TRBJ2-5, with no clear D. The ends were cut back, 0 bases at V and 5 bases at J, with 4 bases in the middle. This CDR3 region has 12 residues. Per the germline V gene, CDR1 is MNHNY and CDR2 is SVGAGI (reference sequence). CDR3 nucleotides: TGTGCCAGCAGTTACTCGCGGGAGACCCAGTACTTC. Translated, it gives CASSYSRETQYF.

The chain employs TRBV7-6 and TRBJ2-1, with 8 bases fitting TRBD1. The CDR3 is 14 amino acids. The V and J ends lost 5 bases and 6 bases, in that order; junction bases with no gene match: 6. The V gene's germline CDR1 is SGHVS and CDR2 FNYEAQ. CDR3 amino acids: CASSPRTGSNEQFF. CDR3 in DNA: TGTGCCAGCAGCCCTCGGACAGGGAGCAATGAGCAGTTCTTC.

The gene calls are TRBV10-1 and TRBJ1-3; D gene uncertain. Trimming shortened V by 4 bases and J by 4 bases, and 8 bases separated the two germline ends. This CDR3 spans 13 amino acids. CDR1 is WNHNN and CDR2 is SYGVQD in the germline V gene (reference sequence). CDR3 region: CASSVGRGNTIYF. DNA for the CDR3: TGCGCCAGCAGTGTTGGGAGGGGAAACACCATATATTTT.

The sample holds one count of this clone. CDR3 nucleotides: TGTGCCAGCAGCCGTACAGGGGTTGGCTACACCTTC. This translates into CASSRTGVGYTF. The chain has TRBV6-5 and TRBJ1-2; 7 positions match TRBD1. Germline V gene data show CDR1 as MNHEY and CDR2 as SVGAGI. CDR3 length: 12 residues. The J segment lost 7 bases and the V segment lost 6 bases, leaving 5 bases of the junction unmatched.

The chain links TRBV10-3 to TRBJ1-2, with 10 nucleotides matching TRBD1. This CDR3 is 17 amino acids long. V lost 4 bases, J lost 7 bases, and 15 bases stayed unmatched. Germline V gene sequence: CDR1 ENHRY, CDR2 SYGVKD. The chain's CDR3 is CAISASDYGRDRGGYTF. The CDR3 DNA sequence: TGTGCCATCAGTGCGTCCGACTACGGCCGGGACAGGGGTGGCTACACCTTC.

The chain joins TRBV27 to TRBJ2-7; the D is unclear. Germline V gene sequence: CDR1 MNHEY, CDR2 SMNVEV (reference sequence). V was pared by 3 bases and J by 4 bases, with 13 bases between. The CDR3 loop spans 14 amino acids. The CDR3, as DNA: TGTGCCAGCAGTTTCGCGACTGAGATTTACGAGCAGTACTTC. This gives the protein CASSFATEIYEQYF.

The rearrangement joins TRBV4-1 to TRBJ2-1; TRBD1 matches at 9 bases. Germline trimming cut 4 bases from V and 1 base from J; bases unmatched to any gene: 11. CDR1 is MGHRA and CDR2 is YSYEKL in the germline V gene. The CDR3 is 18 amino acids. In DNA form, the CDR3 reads TGCGCCAGCAGCCCCCCGCCGTTTGGACAGGGGTCCTACAATGAGCAGTTCTTC. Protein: CASSPPPFGQGSYNEQFF.

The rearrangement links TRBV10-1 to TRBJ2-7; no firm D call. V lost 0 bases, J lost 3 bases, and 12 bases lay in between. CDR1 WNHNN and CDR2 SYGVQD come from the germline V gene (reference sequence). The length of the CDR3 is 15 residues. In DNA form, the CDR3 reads TGCGCCAGCAGTGAGTCCCGAGGCGAACTCTACGAGCAGTACTTC. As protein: CASSESRGELYEQYF.

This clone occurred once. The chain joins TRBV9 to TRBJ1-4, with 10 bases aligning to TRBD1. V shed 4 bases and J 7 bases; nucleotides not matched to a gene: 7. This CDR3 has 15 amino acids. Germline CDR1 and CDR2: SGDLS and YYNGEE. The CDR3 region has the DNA TGTGCCAGCAGCACGGACCGGGACAGGGGTGAAAAACTGTTTTTT. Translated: CASSTDRDRGEKLFF.

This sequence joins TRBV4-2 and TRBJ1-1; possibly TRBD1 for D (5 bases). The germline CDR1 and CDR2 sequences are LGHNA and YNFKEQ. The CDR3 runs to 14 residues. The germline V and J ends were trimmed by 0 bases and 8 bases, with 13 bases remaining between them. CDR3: CASSQDWADREAFF. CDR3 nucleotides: TGTGCCAGCAGCCAAGATTGGGCCGACAGAGAAGCTTTCTTT.

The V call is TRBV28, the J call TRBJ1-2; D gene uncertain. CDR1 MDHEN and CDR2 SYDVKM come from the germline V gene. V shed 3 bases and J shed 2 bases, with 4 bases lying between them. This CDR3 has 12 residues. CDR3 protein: CASSFLNYGYTF. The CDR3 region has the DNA TGTGCCAGCAGTTTCCTCAACTATGGCTACACCTTC.

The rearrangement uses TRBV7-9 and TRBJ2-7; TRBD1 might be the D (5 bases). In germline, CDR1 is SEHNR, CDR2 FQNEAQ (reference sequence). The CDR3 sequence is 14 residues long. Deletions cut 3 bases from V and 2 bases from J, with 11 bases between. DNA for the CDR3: TGTGCCAGCAGCTTTCCCGGACAAGCCTACGAGCAGTACTTC. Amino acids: CASSFPGQAYEQYF.

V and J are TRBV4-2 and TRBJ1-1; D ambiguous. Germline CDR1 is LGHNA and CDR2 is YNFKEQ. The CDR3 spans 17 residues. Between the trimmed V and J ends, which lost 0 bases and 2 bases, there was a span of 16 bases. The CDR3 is CASSQEVAIPINTEAFF. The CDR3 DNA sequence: TGTGCCAGCAGCCAAGAAGTAGCCATCCCAATCAACACTGAAGCTTTCTTT.

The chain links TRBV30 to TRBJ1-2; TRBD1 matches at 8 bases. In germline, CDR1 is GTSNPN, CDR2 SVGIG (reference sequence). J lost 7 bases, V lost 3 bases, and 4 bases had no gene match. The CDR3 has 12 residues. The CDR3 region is CAWSGQGSGYTF. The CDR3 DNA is TGTGCCTGGAGCGGACAGGGCTCTGGCTACACCTTC.

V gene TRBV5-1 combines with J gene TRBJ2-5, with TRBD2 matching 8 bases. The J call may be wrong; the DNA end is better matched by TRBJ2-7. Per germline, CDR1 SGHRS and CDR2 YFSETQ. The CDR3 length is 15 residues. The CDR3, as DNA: TGCGCCAGCAGTCCCGGCGGGGGGATTCAATACGAGCAGTACTTC. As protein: CASSPGGGIQYEQYF.

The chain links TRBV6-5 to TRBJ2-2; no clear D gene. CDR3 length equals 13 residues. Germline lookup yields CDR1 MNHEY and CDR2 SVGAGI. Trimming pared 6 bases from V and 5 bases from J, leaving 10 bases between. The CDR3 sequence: CASSAVRTGELFF. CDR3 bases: TGTGCCAGCAGCGCCGTGAGGACCGGGGAGCTGTTTTTT.

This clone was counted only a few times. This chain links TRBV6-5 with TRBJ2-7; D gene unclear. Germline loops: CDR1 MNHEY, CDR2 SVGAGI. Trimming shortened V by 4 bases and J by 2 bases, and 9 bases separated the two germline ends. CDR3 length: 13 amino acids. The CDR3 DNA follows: TGTGCCAGCAGTTGGGCAGCTACCTACGAGCAGTACTTC. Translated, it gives CASSWAATYEQYF.

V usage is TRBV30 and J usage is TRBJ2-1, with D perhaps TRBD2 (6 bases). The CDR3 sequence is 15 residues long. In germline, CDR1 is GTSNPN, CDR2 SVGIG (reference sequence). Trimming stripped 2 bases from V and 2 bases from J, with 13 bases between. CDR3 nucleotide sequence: TGTGCCTGGAGTCCTTATAGCGGAACCTACAATGAGCAGTTCTTC. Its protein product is CAWSPYSGTYNEQFF. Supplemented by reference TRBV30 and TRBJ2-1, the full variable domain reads SQTIHQWPATLVQPVGSPLSLECTVEGTSNPNLYWYRQAAGRGLQLLFYSVGIGQISSEVPQNLSASRPQDRQFILSSKKLLLSDSGFYLCAWSPYSGTYNEQFFGPGTRLTVL.

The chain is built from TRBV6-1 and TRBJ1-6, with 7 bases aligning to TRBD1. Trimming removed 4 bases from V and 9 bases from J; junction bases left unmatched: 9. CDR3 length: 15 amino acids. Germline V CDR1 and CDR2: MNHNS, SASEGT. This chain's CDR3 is CASSGSTGVGSPLHF. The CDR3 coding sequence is TGTGCCAGCAGTGGATCTACAGGGGTAGGTTCACCCCTCCACTTT.

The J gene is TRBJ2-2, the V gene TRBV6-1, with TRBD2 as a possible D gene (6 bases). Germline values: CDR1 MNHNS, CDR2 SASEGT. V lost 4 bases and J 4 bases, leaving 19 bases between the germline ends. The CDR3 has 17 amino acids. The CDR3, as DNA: TGTGCCAGCAGTGCGGGCGGGATCAGTACGGCCACCGGGGAGCTGTTTTTT. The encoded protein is CASSAGGISTATGELFF.

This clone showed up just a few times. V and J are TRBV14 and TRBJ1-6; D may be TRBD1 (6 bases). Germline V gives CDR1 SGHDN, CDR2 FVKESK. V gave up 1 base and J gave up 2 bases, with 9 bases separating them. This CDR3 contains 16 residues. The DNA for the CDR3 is TGTGCCAGCAGCCAAGTAGGACAGCCCTATAATTCACCCCTCCACTTT. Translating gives CASSQVGQPYNSPLHF.

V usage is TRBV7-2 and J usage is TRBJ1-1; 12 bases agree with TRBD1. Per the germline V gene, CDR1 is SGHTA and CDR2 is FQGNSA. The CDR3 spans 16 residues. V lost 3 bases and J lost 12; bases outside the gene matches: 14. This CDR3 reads CASSFTPGQGASSPFF. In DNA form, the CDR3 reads TGTGCCAGCAGCTTCACCCCGGGACAGGGGGCGTCCAGCCCTTTCTTT.